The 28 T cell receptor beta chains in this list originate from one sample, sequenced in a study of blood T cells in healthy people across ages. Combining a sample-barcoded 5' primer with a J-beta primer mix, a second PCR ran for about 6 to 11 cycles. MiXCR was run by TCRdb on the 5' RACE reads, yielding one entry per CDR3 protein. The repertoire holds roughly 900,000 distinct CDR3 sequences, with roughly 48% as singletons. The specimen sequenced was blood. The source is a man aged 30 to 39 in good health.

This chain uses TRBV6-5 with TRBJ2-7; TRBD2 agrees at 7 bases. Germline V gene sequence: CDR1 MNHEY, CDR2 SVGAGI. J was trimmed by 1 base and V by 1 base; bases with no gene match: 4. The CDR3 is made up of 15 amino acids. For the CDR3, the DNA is TGTGCCAGCAGTTACTTCGCAGCGGGGTCCTACGAGCAGTACTTC. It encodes CASSYFAAGSYEQYF.

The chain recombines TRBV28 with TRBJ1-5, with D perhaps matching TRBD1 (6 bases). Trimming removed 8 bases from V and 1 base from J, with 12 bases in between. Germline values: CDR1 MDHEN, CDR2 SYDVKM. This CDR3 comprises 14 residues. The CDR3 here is CASSEGVSNQPQHF. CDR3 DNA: TGTGCCAGCTCAGAGGGGGTAAGCAATCAGCCCCAGCATTTT.

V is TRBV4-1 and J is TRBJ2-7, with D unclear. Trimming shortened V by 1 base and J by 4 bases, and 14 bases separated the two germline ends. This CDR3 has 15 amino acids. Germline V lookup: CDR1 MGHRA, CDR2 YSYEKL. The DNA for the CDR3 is TGCGCCAGCAGCCAAGCTCGCGGACCGGGTTACGAGCAGTACTTC. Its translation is CASSQARGPGYEQYF.

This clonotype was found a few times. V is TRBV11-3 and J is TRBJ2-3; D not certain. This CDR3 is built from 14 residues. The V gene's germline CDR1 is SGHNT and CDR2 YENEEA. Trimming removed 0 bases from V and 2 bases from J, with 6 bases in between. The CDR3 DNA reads TGTGCCAGCAGCTTAGACCCCTACACAGATACGCAGTATTTT. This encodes CASSLDPYTDTQYF.

CDR3 in amino acids: CASSPNGDAYGYTF. CDR3 nucleotides: TGTGCCAGCAGCCCGAACGGGGATGCGTATGGCTACACCTTC. The chain employs TRBV7-9 and TRBJ1-2; D not resolved. The V end was cut by 5 bases, the J end by 5 bases, with 15 bases between. Germline-derived CDR1 and CDR2 are SEHNR and FQNEAQ (reference sequence). CDR3 length equals 14 residues. Combining the CDR3 with reference TRBV7-9 and TRBJ1-2 gives the whole variable domain DTGVSQNPRHKITKRGQNVTFRCDPISEHNRLYWYRQTLGQGPEFLTYFQNEAQLEKSRLLSDRFSAERPKGSFSTLEIQRTEQGDSAMYLCASSPNGDAYGYTFGSGTRLTVV.

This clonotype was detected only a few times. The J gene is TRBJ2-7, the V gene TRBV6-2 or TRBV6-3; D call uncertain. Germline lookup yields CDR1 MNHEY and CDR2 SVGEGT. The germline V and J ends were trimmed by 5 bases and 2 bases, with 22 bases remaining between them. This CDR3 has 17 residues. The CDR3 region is CASSQTLEIQYTYEQYF. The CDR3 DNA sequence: TGTGCCAGCAGTCAGACCCTCGAAATCCAATACACCTACGAGCAGTACTTC.

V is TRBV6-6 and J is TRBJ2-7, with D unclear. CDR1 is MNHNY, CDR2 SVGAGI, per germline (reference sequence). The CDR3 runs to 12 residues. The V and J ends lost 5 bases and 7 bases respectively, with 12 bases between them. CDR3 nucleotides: TGTGCCAGCAGTCACCCACCCGGGGAGCAGTACTTC. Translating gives CASSHPPGEQYF.

This CDR3 reads CASSPGFGGGPLNEQFF. CDR3 in DNA: TGCGCCAGCAGCCCGGGCTTTGGGGGAGGGCCTCTGAATGAGCAGTTCTTC. The chain combines TRBV5-1 with TRBJ2-1; 7 bases map to TRBD2. The CDR3 spans 17 residues. J gave up 7 bases and V 4 bases, and 17 bases lay outside the gene matches. CDR1 is SGHRS and CDR2 is YFSETQ in the germline V gene.

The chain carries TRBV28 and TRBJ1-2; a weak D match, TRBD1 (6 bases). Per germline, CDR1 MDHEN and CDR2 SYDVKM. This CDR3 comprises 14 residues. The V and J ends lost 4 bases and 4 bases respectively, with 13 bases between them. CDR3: CASSSPQGPYGYTF. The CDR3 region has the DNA TGTGCCAGCAGTTCCCCACAGGGCCCCTATGGCTACACCTTC.

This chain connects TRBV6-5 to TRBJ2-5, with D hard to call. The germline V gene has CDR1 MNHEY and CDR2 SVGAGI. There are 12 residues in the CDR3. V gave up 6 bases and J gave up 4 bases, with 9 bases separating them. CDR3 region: CASRGRSETQYF. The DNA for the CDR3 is TGTGCCAGCAGGGGAAGGTCAGAGACCCAGTACTTC.

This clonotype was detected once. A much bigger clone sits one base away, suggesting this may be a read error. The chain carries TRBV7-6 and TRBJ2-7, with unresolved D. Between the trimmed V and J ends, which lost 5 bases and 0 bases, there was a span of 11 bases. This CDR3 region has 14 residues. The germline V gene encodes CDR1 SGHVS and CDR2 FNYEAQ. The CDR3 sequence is CASSEGESSYEQYF. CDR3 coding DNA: TGTGCCAGCAGCGAAGGAGAGAGCTCCTACGAGCAGTACTTC.

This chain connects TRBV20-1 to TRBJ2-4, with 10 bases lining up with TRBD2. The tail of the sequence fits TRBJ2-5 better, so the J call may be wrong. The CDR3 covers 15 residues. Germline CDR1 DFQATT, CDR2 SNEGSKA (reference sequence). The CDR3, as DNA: TGCAGTGCTAGAGCTAGCGGGGGCACTTCAGAGACCCAGTACTTC. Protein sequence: CSARASGGTSETQYF.

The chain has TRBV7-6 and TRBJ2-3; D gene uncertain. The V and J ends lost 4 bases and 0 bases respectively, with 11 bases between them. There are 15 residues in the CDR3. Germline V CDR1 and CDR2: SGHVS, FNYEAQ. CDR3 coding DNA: TGTGCCAGCAGCTGGGATATGCGTAGCACAGATACGCAGTATTTT. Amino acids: CASSWDMRSTDTQYF.

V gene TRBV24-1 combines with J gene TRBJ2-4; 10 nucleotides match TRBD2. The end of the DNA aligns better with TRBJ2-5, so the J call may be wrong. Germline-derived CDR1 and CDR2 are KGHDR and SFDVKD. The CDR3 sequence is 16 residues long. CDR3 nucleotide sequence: TGTGCCACCAGTGGCGATACTAGCGGGATATTGGAGACCCAGTACTTC. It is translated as CATSGDTSGILETQYF.

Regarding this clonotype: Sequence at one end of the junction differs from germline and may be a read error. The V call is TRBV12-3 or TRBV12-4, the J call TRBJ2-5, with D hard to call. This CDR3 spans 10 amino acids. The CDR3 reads CATSRETQYF. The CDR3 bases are TGTGCCACCAGTAGAGAGACCCAGTACTTC.

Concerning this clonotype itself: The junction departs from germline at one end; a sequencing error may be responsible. The CDR3: CASSSDRADTETFF. CDR3 nucleotide sequence: TGCGCCAGCAGCTCGGACAGGGCAGACACTGAAACTTTCTTT. The V gene is TRBV5-1, the J gene TRBJ1-1; 8 positions match TRBD1. Germline V lookup: CDR1 SGHRS, CDR2 YFSETQ. The CDR3 covers 14 residues.

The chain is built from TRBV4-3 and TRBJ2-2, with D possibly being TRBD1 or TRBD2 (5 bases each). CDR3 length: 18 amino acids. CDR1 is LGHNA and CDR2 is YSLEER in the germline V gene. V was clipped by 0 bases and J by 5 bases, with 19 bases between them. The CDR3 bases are TGCGCCAGCAGCCAAGATCAGGCGGGTCAGGGTAGGACCGGGGAGCTGTTTTTT. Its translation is CASSQDQAGQGRTGELFF.

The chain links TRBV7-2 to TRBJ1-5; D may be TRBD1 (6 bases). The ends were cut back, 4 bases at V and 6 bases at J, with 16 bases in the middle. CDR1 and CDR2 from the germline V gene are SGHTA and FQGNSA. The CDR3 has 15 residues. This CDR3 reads CASSSRQEEGQPQHF. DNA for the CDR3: TGTGCCAGCAGCTCACGACAGGAGGAGGGTCAGCCCCAGCATTTT.

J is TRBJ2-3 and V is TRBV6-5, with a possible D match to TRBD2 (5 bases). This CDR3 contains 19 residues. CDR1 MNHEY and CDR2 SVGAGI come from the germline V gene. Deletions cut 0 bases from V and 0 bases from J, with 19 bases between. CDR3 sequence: CASSYSIQLVRGSTDTQYF. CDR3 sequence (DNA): TGTGCCAGCAGTTACTCGATCCAGCTGGTGAGAGGGAGCACAGATACGCAGTATTTT.

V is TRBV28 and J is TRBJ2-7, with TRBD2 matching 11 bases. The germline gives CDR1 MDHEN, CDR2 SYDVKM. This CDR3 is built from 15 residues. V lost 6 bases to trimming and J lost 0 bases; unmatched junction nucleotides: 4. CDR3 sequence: CASRTTSGDSYEQYF. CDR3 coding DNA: TGTGCCAGCAGGACGACTAGCGGGGACTCCTACGAGCAGTACTTC. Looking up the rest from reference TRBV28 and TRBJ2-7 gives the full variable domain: DVKVTQSSRYLVKRTGEKVFLECVQDMDHENMFWYRQDPGLGLRLIYFSYDVKMKEKGDIPEGYSVSREKKERFSLILESASTNQTSMYLCASRTTSGDSYEQYFGPGTRLTVT.

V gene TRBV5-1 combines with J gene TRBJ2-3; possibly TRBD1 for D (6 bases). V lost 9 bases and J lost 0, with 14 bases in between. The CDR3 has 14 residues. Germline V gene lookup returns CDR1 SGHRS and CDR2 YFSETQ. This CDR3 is CANREGVSTDTQYF. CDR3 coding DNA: TGCGCCAACAGGGAAGGGGTTAGCACAGATACGCAGTATTTT.

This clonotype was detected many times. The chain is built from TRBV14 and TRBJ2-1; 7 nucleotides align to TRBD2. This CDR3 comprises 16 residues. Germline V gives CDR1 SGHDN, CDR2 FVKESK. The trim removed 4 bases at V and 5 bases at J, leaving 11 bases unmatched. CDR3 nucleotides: TGTGCCAGCAGCCCGAGACTAGCAACCCTTAACAATGAGCAGTTCTTC. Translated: CASSPRLATLNNEQFF.

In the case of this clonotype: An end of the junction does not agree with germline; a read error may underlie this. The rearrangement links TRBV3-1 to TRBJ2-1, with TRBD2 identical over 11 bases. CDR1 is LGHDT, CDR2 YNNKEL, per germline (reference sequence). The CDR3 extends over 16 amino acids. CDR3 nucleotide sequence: TGTGCCGGCAGCCAAGGGGGACTAGCGGAATACAATGAGCAGTTCTTC. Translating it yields CAGSQGGLAEYNEQFF.

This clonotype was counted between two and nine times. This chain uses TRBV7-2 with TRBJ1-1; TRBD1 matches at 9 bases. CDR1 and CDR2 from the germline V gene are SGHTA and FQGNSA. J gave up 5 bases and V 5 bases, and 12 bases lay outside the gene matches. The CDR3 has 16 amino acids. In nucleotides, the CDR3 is TGTGCCAGCAGCCTAAGGTACGGGACAGGGCGGACTGAAGCTTTCTTT. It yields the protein CASSLRYGTGRTEAFF.

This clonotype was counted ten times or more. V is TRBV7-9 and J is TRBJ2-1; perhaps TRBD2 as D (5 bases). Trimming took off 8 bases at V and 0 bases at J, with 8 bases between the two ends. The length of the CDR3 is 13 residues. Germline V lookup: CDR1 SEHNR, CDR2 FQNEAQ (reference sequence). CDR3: CASGGYSYNEQFF. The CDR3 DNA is TGTGCCAGCGGCGGGTACTCCTACAATGAGCAGTTCTTC. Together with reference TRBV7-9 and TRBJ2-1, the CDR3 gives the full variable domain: DTGVSQNPRHKITKRGQNVTFRCDPISEHNRLYWYRQTLGQGPEFLTYFQNEAQLEKSRLLSDRFSAERPKGSFSTLEIQRTEQGDSAMYLCASGGYSYNEQFFGPGTRLTVL.

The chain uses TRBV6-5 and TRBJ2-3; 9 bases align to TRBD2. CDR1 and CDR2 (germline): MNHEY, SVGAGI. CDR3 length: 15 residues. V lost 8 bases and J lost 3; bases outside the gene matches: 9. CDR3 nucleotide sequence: TGTGCCAGCGGACTAGCGAGAGCGCGAACAGATACGCAGTATTTT. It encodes CASGLARARTDTQYF.

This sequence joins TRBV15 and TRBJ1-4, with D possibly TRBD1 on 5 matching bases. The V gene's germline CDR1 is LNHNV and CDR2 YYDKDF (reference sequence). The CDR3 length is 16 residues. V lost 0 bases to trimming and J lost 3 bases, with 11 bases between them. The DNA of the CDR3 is TGTGCCACCAGCAGAGATCCTGGGGCCGCTAATGAAAAACTGTTTTTT. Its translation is CATSRDPGAANEKLFF.

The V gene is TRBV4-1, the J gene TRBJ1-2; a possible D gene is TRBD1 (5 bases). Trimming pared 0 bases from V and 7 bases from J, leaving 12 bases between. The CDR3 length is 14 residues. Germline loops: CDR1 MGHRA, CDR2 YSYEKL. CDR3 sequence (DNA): TGCGCCAGCAGCCAAGATCTGCAGGGAGGTGGCTACACCTTC. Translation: CASSQDLQGGGYTF.